This T cell receptor (beta chain) was profiled in a study of blood T cells in healthy people across ages. V lost 0 bases, J lost 4 bases, and 11 bases lay in between. The length of the CDR3 is 15 residues. Germline lookup yields CDR1 LGHNA and CDR2 YNFKEQ. Primed by a sample-barcoded 5' primer and a J-beta primer mix, a second PCR proceeded for 7 to 11 cycles. TCRdb analysed the 5' RACE reads with MiXCR anew, one entry per CDR3 protein. The data hold about 1 million distinct CDR3 sequences, with less than 25% observed a single time. In its sample, this clonotype was seen once. The same data also went into a second study, on T cells of mothers and their children.

The specimen sequenced was blood. The receptor's source is a girl aged 2-10 years in good health. The rearrangement joins TRBV4-2 to TRBJ2-3; D possibly corresponds to TRBD2 (5 bases). The CDR3 DNA follows: TGTGCCAGCAGCCAAGACCTCTGGACTTCAGATACGCAGTATTTT. The encoded protein is CASSQDLWTSDTQYF.